Listed below are T cell receptor beta chains from one sample, sequenced in a study of blood T cell repertoires in COVID-19. The protocol was immunoSEQ multiplex PCR, while the TCRdb copy is restricted to in-frame clones and leaves out a portion. The sample records roughly 87,000 clones, over 70% being singletons. Sequencing input: peripheral blood. The receptors here all came from a woman between 50 and 59 years old with acute or convalescent COVID-19. The CDR3 runs from the conserved cysteine through the conserved F or W. The D gene is left open where the match is weak. Clone size is stated in some rows and not others, as once, few, many or a class when expanded.

j_call v_call d_call clone_size cdr3_nt cdr3_aa
TRBJ2-2 TRBV18 - - TGTGCCAGCTCACCACCGAGGGTTGGGACCGGGGAGCTGTTTTTT CASSPPRVGTGELFF
TRBJ1-1 TRBV6-2/TRBV6-3 - - TGTGCCAGCAGTTACAGACTAGCTGAAGCTTTCTTT CASSYRLAEAFF
TRBJ2-3 TRBV19 TRBD2 - TGTGCCAGTAGCAGACTAGCGGGGGTCACAGATACGCAGTATTTT CASSRLAGVTDTQYF
TRBJ1-1 TRBV2 - medium-sized TGTGCCAGCAGTGAAGTCGGCCAGGGTGGATCGGCTTTCTTT CASSEVGQGGSAFF
TRBJ2-7 TRBV7-2 TRBD1 - TGTGCCAGCAGCAGGGACAGGACCAACTACGAGCAGTACTTC CASSRDRTNYEQYF
TRBJ2-3 TRBV12-3/TRBV12-4 - few TGTGCCAGCAAGGGGGAAGGGGATACGCAGTATTTT CASKGEGDTQYF
TRBJ2-3 TRBV2 TRBD1 - TGTGCCAGCAGGGACTGGGGGGGACAGGGATCATCAGATACGCAGTATTTT CASRDWGGQGSSDTQYF
TRBJ1-1 TRBV10-3 - - TGTGCCATCAGTGAAAGGGGCCTAAAAAACACTGAAGCTTTCTTT CAISERGLKNTEAFF
TRBJ1-4 TRBV18 - - TGTGCCAGCTCCCGGGATGCAACTAATGAAAAACTGTTTTTT CASSRDATNEKLFF
TRBJ2-1 TRBV5-1 TRBD1 - TGCGCCAGCAGCTTGGGACAGGGTGAGCAGTTCTTC CASSLGQGEQFF
TRBJ2-7 TRBV5-6 - - TGTGCCAGCAGCTTGGGTAGGGGGGGCCCTCCCTACGAGCAGTACTTC CASSLGRGGPPYEQYF